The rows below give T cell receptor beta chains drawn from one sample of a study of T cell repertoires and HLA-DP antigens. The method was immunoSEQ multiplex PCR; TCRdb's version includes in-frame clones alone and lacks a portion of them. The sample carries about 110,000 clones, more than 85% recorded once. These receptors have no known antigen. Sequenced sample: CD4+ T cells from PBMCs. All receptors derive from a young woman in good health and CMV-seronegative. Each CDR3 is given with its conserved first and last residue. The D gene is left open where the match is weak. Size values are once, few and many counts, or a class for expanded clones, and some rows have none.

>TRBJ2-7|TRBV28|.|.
CASSFSWTDGYEQYF
TGTGCCAGCAGTTTCAGCTGGACGGATGGCTACGAGCAGTACTTC
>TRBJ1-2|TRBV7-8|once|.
CASSLGGKHYGYTF
TGTGCCAGCAGCTTGGGTGGGAAGCACTATGGCTACACCTTC
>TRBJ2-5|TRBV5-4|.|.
CASSPRLEETQYF
TGTGCCAGCAGCCCTCGGTTAGAAGAGACCCAGTACTTC
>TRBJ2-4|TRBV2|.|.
CASTRTSPGAKNIQYF
TGTGCCAGCACCAGAACCTCTCCGGGAGCCAAAAACATTCAGTACTTC
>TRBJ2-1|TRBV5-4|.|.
CASSSATGTGNEQFF
TGTGCCAGCAGCTCCGCGACAGGCACTGGGAATGAGCAGTTCTTC
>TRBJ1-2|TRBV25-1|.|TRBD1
CASSEYGARGLGGYTF
TGTGCCAGCAGTGAATATGGGGCCAGGGGGTTGGGTGGCTACACCTTC
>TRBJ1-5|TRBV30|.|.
CAWSVKGGVSCNQPQHF
TGTGCCTGGAGTGTTAAGGGAGGCGTTAGTTGCAATCAGCCCCAGCATTTT
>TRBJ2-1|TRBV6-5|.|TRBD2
CASSRLAGPNEQFF
TGTGCCAGCAGTCGGCTAGCGGGACCCAATGAGCAGTTCTTC
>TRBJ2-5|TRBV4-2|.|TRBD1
CASSTDRGLGWTQYF
TGTGCCAGCAGCACCGACAGGGGCTTAGGTTGGACCCAGTACTTC
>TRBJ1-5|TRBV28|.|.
CASSLTGSGQPQHF
TGTGCCAGCAGCCTAACAGGGTCCGGTCAGCCCCAGCATTTT
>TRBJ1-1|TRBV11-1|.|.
CASSRHQGNTEAFF
TGTGCCAGCAGCCGACACCAGGGGAACACTGAAGCTTTCTTT
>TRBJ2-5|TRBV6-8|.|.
CASSYSRILASRETQYF
TGTGCCAGCAGTTACTCGAGGATCCTAGCGAGTCGGGAGACCCAGTACTTC
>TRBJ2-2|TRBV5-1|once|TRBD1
CASSFSGQGDTGELFF
TGCGCCAGCAGCTTTTCGGGACAGGGAGACACCGGGGAGCTGTTTTTT
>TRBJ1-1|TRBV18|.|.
CASSQRLTDQEDTEAFF
TGTGCCAGCTCACAACGATTGACGGATCAAGAGGACACTGAAGCTTTCTTT
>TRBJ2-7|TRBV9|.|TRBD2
CASSGTSGRGEQYF
TGTGCCAGCAGCGGGACTAGCGGAAGGGGGGAGCAGTACTTC
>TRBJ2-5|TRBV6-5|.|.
CASSYSGTQETQYF
TGTGCCAGCAGTTACTCGGGCACCCAAGAGACCCAGTACTTC
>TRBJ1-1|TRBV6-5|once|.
CAIHPGGGSEAFF
TGTGCCATCCACCCCGGGGGGGGCTCTGAAGCTTTCTTT
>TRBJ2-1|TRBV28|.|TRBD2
CASSSSSGGSYNEQFF
TGTGCCAGCAGCTCCTCTAGCGGGGGGTCCTACAATGAGCAGTTCTTC
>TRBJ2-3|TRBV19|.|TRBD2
CASRLAGGTDTQYF
TGTGCCAGCAGACTAGCGGGGGGCACAGATACGCAGTATTTT
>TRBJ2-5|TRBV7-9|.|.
CASSLGRRQSSLETQYF
TGTGCCAGCAGCTTAGGACGGAGACAGTCCAGCCTAGAGACCCAGTACTTC
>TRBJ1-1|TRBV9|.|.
CASSVSPGGTEAFF
TGTGCCAGCAGCGTAAGTCCCGGGGGCACTGAAGCTTTCTTT
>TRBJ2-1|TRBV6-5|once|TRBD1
CASSSGTGLVNEQFF
TGTGCCAGCAGCTCCGGGACAGGATTAGTTAATGAGCAGTTCTTC